The 27 T cell receptor beta chains below all came from one sample that was sequenced in a study of cytomegalovirus exposure and HLA in healthy donors. Some clones are missing from TCRdb's copy, which holds only in-frame ones; the method was immunoSEQ multiplex PCR. Found here are approximately 300,000 clones, 80% to 90% of them singletons; the top ten hold 0.7% to 0.85%. Source material: PBMCs. These receptors were collected from a woman aged 18-30 years in good health and CMV-seronegative.

The chain has TRBV18 and TRBJ2-5; D is undetermined. Per germline, CDR1 KGHSH and CDR2 LQKENI. This CDR3 has 14 residues. V was cut by 0 bases and J by 6 bases, with 11 bases left in between. The CDR3 sequence: CASSPPSTVQTQYF. The CDR3 DNA sequence: TGTGCCAGCTCACCACCGTCTACGGTACAGACCCAGTACTTC.

V and J are TRBV19 and TRBJ2-7, with D maybe TRBD1 (5 bases). Germline-derived CDR1 and CDR2 are LNHDA and SQIVND (reference sequence). V was pared by 4 bases and J by 2 bases, with 15 bases between. The CDR3 runs 15 residues. CDR3: CASSTDQGRTYEQYF. Written as DNA, the CDR3 is TGTGCCAGTAGTACCGACCAGGGTAGGACCTACGAGCAGTACTTC.

As for this clone: This could be a read error, since a much larger clone is one nucleotide away. The chain is built from TRBV2 and TRBJ1-5, with 9 bases identical to TRBD1. The CDR3 sequence is 15 residues long. V lost 4 bases, J lost 2 bases, and 3 bases stayed unmatched. CDR1 and CDR2 (germline): SNHLY, FYNNEI. CDR3 sequence (DNA): TGTGCCAGCAGTGGACAGGGGGGAGGCAATCAGCCCCAGCATTTT. Residues: CASSGQGGGNQPQHF.

The chain employs TRBV2 and TRBJ2-2; TRBD1 agrees at 7 bases. Trimming took 4 bases from V and 3 from J; bases not matched to a gene: 2. This CDR3 region has 14 residues. From germline, CDR1 is SNHLY and CDR2 FYNNEI. The CDR3 region is CASSVQGHTGELFF. CDR3 DNA sequence: TGTGCCAGCAGTGTACAGGGGCACACCGGGGAGCTGTTTTTT.

The chain has TRBV5-1 and TRBJ2-5, with TRBD1 identical over 9 bases. The V and J ends lost 4 bases and 5 bases, in that order; junction bases with no gene match: 9. Germline V CDR1 and CDR2: SGHRS, YFSETQ. The CDR3 is made up of 15 amino acids. The DNA of the CDR3 is TGCGCCAGCAGCGCAACTACAGGGGGCGGGGAGACCCAGTACTTC. As protein: CASSATTGGGETQYF.

The chain employs TRBV27 and TRBJ2-3; D may be TRBD2 (5 bases). The CDR3 length is 14 residues. CDR1 is MNHEY and CDR2 is SMNVEV in the germline V gene (reference sequence). Trimming pared 2 bases from V and 6 bases from J, leaving 12 bases between. This chain's CDR3 is CASSLGSLGDTQYF. The CDR3, as DNA: TGTGCCAGCAGTTTAGGGAGTTTAGGGGATACGCAGTATTTT.

This rearrangement joins TRBV5-6 to TRBJ1-1, with D maybe TRBD1 (5 bases). Per the germline V gene, CDR1 is SGHDT and CDR2 is YYEEEE. The CDR3 spans 15 residues. V lost 0 bases to trimming and J lost 4 bases, with 13 bases between them. The CDR3 nucleotides are TGTGCCAGCAGCTTGGTTCGGGGGTCGTCCACTGAAGCTTTCTTT. As protein: CASSLVRGSSTEAFF.

The V call is TRBV6-5, the J call TRBJ1-2; no definite D call. V lost 4 bases and J lost 5, with 5 bases in between. CDR3 length: 11 residues. Per the germline V gene, CDR1 is MNHEY and CDR2 is SVGAGI. The CDR3 DNA reads as TGTGCCAGCAGTTCCCGTTATGGCTACACCTTC. It codes for CASSSRYGYTF.

This chain links TRBV2 with TRBJ1-5, with 7 bases aligning to TRBD1. The CDR3 is made up of 14 amino acids. Germline V gene sequence: CDR1 SNHLY, CDR2 FYNNEI. The J segment lost 7 bases and the V segment lost 6 bases, leaving 9 bases of the junction unmatched. The CDR3, as DNA: TGTGCCAGCAGGGATTTACAGGGGACGCAGCCCCAGCATTTT. Its translation is CASRDLQGTQPQHF.

This chain uses TRBV7-2 with TRBJ2-3, with D perhaps matching TRBD1 (6 bases). There are 15 residues in the CDR3. Looked up from germline, CDR1 is SGHTA and CDR2 is FQGNSA. V was pared by 3 bases and J by 3 bases, with 13 bases between. CDR3 region: CASSFGTPITDTQYF. The CDR3 nucleotides read TGTGCCAGCAGCTTCGGGACACCTATAACAGATACGCAGTATTTT.

The rearrangement links TRBV2 to TRBJ2-3; 7 bases map to TRBD2. Germline CDR1 is SNHLY and CDR2 is FYNNEI. There are 11 residues in the CDR3. V was pared by 8 bases and J by 5 bases, with 1 base of the junction left unmatched. The CDR3 is CASRGEDTQYF. CDR3 sequence (DNA): TGTGCCAGCCGGGGGGAAGATACGCAGTATTTT.

The chain couples TRBV18 to TRBJ2-7; 7 bases map to TRBD1. This CDR3 contains 14 residues. After removal of 3 bases from V and 3 bases from J, the junction contained 5 bases not matched to a gene. From germline, CDR1 is KGHSH and CDR2 LQKENI. The CDR3 nucleotides read TGTGCCAGCTCACCTGGGACAGTGGACTACGAGCAGTACTTC. Translation gives CASSPGTVDYEQYF.

The V gene is TRBV28, the J gene TRBJ1-2, with a tentative D call TRBD1 (5 bases). This CDR3 region has 14 residues. Trimming stripped 1 base from V and 2 bases from J, with 8 bases between. Germline CDR1 MDHEN, CDR2 SYDVKM. The DNA for the CDR3 is TGTGCCAGCAGTTTATCGGGACTGAACTATGGCTACACCTTC. This codes for CASSLSGLNYGYTF.

The rearrangement links TRBV15 to TRBJ1-5; no definite D call. V was clipped by 0 bases and J by 9 bases, with 15 bases between them. CDR1 and CDR2 (germline): LNHNV, YYDKDF (reference sequence). The CDR3 spans 15 residues. This CDR3 reads CATSRDTGGSWPQHF. CDR3 DNA: TGTGCCACCAGCAGAGATACGGGAGGTTCCTGGCCCCAGCATTTT. Supplemented by reference TRBV15 and TRBJ1-5, the full variable domain reads DAMVIQNPRYQVTQFGKPVTLSCSQTLNHNVMYWYQQKSSQAPKLLFHYYDKDFNNEADTPDNFQSRRPNTSFCFLDIRSPGLGDTAMYLCATSRDTGGSWPQHFGDGTRLSIL.

This clone was seen a few times. The rearrangement uses TRBV4-3 and TRBJ2-1; the match to TRBD2 covers 10 bases. V lost 5 bases, J lost 9 bases, and 10 bases stayed unmatched. Germline V CDR1 and CDR2: LGHNA, YSLEER. The CDR3 contains 15 residues. The CDR3 protein is CASSSSSGSISEQFF. The CDR3 nucleotides read TGCGCCAGCAGCTCCTCTAGCGGGAGTATTAGTGAGCAGTTCTTC.

This clone has only a few counts. V is TRBV6-5 and J is TRBJ1-1, with 7 bases fitting TRBD1. The CDR3 sequence is 14 residues long. With 4 bases clipped from V and 1 base from J, the junction kept 3 bases outside the gene matches. CDR1 and CDR2 (germline): MNHEY, SVGAGI. CDR3 in amino acids: CASSSDRRNTEAFF. CDR3 in DNA: TGTGCCAGCAGTTCGGACAGGAGGAACACTGAAGCTTTCTTT.

This clone was counted a single time. The chain couples TRBV29-1 to TRBJ2-5; 16 bases agree with TRBD2. Germline V CDR1 and CDR2: SQVTM, ANQGSEA. The length of the CDR3 is 16 residues. Trimming took 6 bases from V and 2 from J; bases not matched to a gene: 6. The CDR3 DNA follows: TGCAGCGTCGCCGGGACTAGCGGGGGGGGACAAGAGACCCAGTACTTC. Its translation is CSVAGTSGGGQETQYF.

The V call is TRBV5-8, the J call TRBJ1-5; 7 positions match TRBD1. Germline V gives CDR1 SGHTS, CDR2 YDEGEE. The ends lost 4 bases at V and 4 bases at J; junction bases unmatched: 2. CDR3 length: 13 residues. The chain's CDR3 is CASSDRVNQPQHF. CDR3 coding DNA: TGTGCCAGCAGCGACAGGGTTAATCAGCCCCAGCATTTT.

CDR3 loop: CASSLGVAGPYEQYF. The CDR3 DNA is TGTGCCAGCAGCTTAGGGGTAGCGGGGCCCTACGAGCAGTACTTC. V and J are TRBV11-1 and TRBJ2-7, with 8 nucleotides matching TRBD2. The CDR3 runs 15 residues. With 1 base clipped from V and 2 bases from J, the junction kept 4 bases outside the gene matches. Germline CDR1 and CDR2: SGHAT and FQDESV (reference sequence).

The chain is built from TRBV7-2 and TRBJ2-1, with 9 bases aligning to TRBD2. With 2 bases clipped from V and 0 bases from J, the junction kept 2 bases outside the gene matches. The CDR3 totals 16 residues. Germline CDR1 reads SGHTA; CDR2 reads FQGNSA. DNA for the CDR3: TGTGCCAGCAGCTTAAATAGCGGGAGCTCCTACAATGAGCAGTTCTTC. Translation gives CASSLNSGSSYNEQFF.

This sequence joins TRBV18 and TRBJ2-2, with D tentatively TRBD2 (6 bases). The CDR3 spans 15 residues. Germline V gene lookup returns CDR1 KGHSH and CDR2 LQKENI. Trimming removed 1 base from V and 0 bases from J, with 6 bases in between. CDR3 sequence (DNA): TGTGCCAGCTCACCACGGGAGGCGAACACCGGGGAGCTGTTTTTT. The encoded protein is CASSPREANTGELFF. Together with reference TRBV18 and TRBJ2-2, the CDR3 gives the full variable domain: NAGVMQNPRHLVRRRGQEARLRCSPMKGHSHVYWYRQLPEEGLKFMVYLQKENIIDESGMPKERFSAEFPKEGPSILRIQQVVRGDSAAYFCASSPREANTGELFFGEGSRLTVL.

The chain couples TRBV7-3 to TRBJ2-3; weak D call: TRBD2 (5 bases). The germline CDR1 and CDR2 sequences are SGHTA and FQGTGA. V lost 2 bases to trimming and J lost 6 bases, with 15 bases between them. The CDR3 runs to 15 residues. The CDR3 bases are TGTGCCAGCAGCTTAGGGTACGGGCGAGGGGATACGCAGTATTTT. This sequence encodes CASSLGYGRGDTQYF.

On this clone: Other DNA sequences in the sample encode the same CDR3. The chain recombines TRBV7-2 with TRBJ1-2; weak D call: TRBD1 (5 bases). This CDR3 is 15 amino acids long. Trimming left V 2 bases short and J 2 bases short, with 12 bases between. From germline, CDR1 is SGHTA and CDR2 FQGNSA. CDR3 coding DNA: TGTGCCAGCAGCTTAAGGCAGGGAGGGAACTATGGCTACACCTTC. It codes for CASSLRQGGNYGYTF.

The V gene is TRBV28, the J gene TRBJ2-7; 8 bases agree with TRBD2. This CDR3 contains 14 residues. With 4 bases clipped from V and 5 bases from J, the junction kept 7 bases outside the gene matches. Germline values: CDR1 MDHEN, CDR2 SYDVKM. The CDR3 nucleotides are TGTGCCAGCAGTTCCCCAGCGGGAGAGGACGAGCAGTACTTC. It specifies CASSSPAGEDEQYF.

This clone was counted a single time. The chain combines TRBV4-1 with TRBJ2-2; 10 nucleotides match TRBD2. CDR3 length: 17 amino acids. With V trimmed by 0 bases and J by 5 bases, 6 bases remained unmatched. Germline V lookup: CDR1 MGHRA, CDR2 YSYEKL. As DNA, the CDR3 is TGCGCCAGCAGCCAAGAGTTAGCGGGAGGAAGAACCGGGGAGCTGTTTTTT. Translated, it gives CASSQELAGGRTGELFF.

V is TRBV29-1 and J is TRBJ2-7; 13 positions match TRBD2. CDR3 length equals 18 residues. The ends lost 4 bases at V and 5 bases at J; junction bases unmatched: 17. Germline V gives CDR1 SQVTM, CDR2 ANQGSEA. The CDR3 here is CSVAKRTSGRSRGNEQYF. CDR3 coding DNA: TGCAGCGTTGCCAAACGGACTAGCGGGAGAAGTAGGGGGAACGAGCAGTACTTC.

V and J are TRBV18 and TRBJ2-7; 7 positions agree with TRBD2. The CDR3 has 13 residues. The trim removed 3 bases at V and 3 bases at J, leaving 2 bases unmatched. CDR1 KGHSH and CDR2 LQKENI come from the germline V gene. DNA of the CDR3: TGTGCCAGCTCACCGGGGGAGGGCTACGAGCAGTACTTC. As protein: CASSPGEGYEQYF.